Listed here are 8 T cell receptor beta chains from one sample, sequenced in a study of T cell clones after liver transplantation. Libraries were prepared by immunoSEQ multiplex PCR; TCRdb keeps only in-frame clonotypes and omits some of them. The profile covers roughly 80,000 clones, with 82% appearing a single time and approximately 0.47% taken by the ten largest. The sequencing here drew on CD4+ T cells from blood, taken 45 to 47 months after liver transplant. Receptors were obtained from a human patient who received a liver transplant. Some of the T cells might come from the graft donor.

V usage is TRBV20-1 and J usage is TRBJ2-5; D not certain. Trimming stripped 4 bases from V and 8 bases from J, with 11 bases between. The CDR3 extends over 11 amino acids. Germline loops: CDR1 DFQATT, CDR2 SNEGSKA (reference sequence). The CDR3 DNA sequence: TGCAGTGCTATACGATCGGAAACCCAGTACTTC. Its translation is CSAIRSETQYF.

The chain employs TRBV5-1 and TRBJ2-7; 7 nucleotides align to TRBD1. This CDR3 contains 13 residues. Germline V CDR1 and CDR2: SGHRS, YFSETQ. V was clipped by 2 bases and J by 3 bases; unmatched bases: 2. CDR3 sequence (DNA): TGCGCCAGCAGCTTTGACAGGGACTACGAGCAGTACTTC. This sequence encodes CASSFDRDYEQYF.

The rearrangement links TRBV6-5 to TRBJ1-5; D not resolved. The CDR3 has 16 residues. V lost 4 bases, J lost 0 bases, and 13 bases lay in between. Per germline, CDR1 MNHEY and CDR2 SVGAGI. The CDR3 nucleotides are TGTGCCAGCAGTTCGTATCCCACAGATAGCAATCAGCCCCAGCATTTT. It translates to CASSSYPTDSNQPQHF.

The genes are TRBV4-1 and TRBJ1-3; the D gene is possibly TRBD1 (5 bases). Trimming cost V 8 bases and J 3 bases, with 17 bases left between them. Germline CDR1 and CDR2: MGHRA and YSYEKL. CDR3 size: 15 residues. As DNA, the CDR3 is TGCGCCAGCGCCTATCCAGGGCCAGTTGGAAACACCATATATTTT. Translated, it gives CASAYPGPVGNTIYF.

The J gene is TRBJ2-2, the V gene TRBV2, with 8 bases matching TRBD2. The CDR3 covers 15 residues. V lost 8 bases, J lost 5 bases, and 10 bases stayed unmatched. In germline, CDR1 is SNHLY, CDR2 FYNNEI. The DNA for the CDR3 is TGTGCCAGCGGGGGGGCGGGAGGCGGAACCGGGGAGCTGTTTTTT. Encoded protein: CASGGAGGGTGELFF. The variable domain in full, completed from reference TRBV2 and TRBJ2-2, reads EPEVTQTPSHQVTQMGQEVILRCVPISNHLYFYWYRQILGQKVEFLVSFYNNEISEKSEIFDDQFSVERPDGSNFTLKIRSTKLEDSAMYFCASGGAGGGTGELFFGEGSRLTVL.

This chain joins TRBV7-8 and TRBJ2-1, with D possibly matching TRBD1 (5 bases). The CDR3 runs 13 residues. Germline loops: CDR1 SGHVS, CDR2 FQNEAQ. The V and J ends lost 8 bases and 10 bases respectively, with 18 bases between them. CDR3 in DNA: TGTGCCAGCCTAGGCCAGGGTAGATGGGAGCAGTTCTTC. It encodes CASLGQGRWEQFF. The entire variable domain, with the rest obtained from reference TRBV7-8 and TRBJ2-1, is as follows: GAGVSQSPRYKVAKRGQDVALRCDPISGHVSLFWYQQALGQGPEFLTYFQNEAQLDKSGLPSDRFFAERPEGSVSTLKIQRTQQEDSAVYLCASLGQGRWEQFFGPGTRLTVL.

This chain uses TRBV2 with TRBJ1-2; 7 bases agree with TRBD1. The CDR3 contains 13 residues. V shed 4 bases, J shed 4 bases, and the junction held 3 bases outside the gene matches. Germline loops: CDR1 SNHLY, CDR2 FYNNEI. DNA for the CDR3: TGTGCCAGCAGTGCGACAGGGCCCTATGGCTACACCTTC. Its translation is CASSATGPYGYTF.

The V gene is TRBV19, the J gene TRBJ2-7, with 8 bases fitting TRBD1. The ends lost 4 bases at V and 5 bases at J; junction bases unmatched: 13. CDR3 length: 16 residues. Germline V CDR1 and CDR2: LNHDA, SQIVND (reference sequence). The CDR3 is CASSTPNQGAGDEQYF. CDR3 nucleotide sequence: TGTGCCAGTAGTACGCCAAACCAGGGGGCCGGGGACGAGCAGTACTTC.